The clone carrying this T cell receptor beta chain was recorded only once. This sequence may be a read error, since a much larger clone differs from it by one base. MiXCR was run by TCRdb on the multiplex PCR reads, yielding one entry per CDR3 protein. This table has over 200,000 distinct CDR3 sequences, roughly 32% appearing once. The sample comes from a study of breast tumors, draining lymph nodes, adjacent tissues. The lymph nodes were axillary draining lymph nodes from breast cancer patients. Source material: axillary lymph node tissue. The source is a female donor with breast cancer. Some clones in this sample may be carry-over from other donors' samples.

The CDR3 DNA sequence: TGTGCCTGGAGCAATAAACGGGGGCGACGGCCCCAGCATTTT. Residues: CAWSNKRGRRPQHF. This rearrangement joins TRBV30 to TRBJ1-5, with D perhaps TRBD1 (6 bases). Between the trimmed V and J ends, which lost 3 bases and 9 bases, there was a span of 18 bases. CDR1 is GTSNPN, CDR2 SVGIG, per germline (reference sequence). The CDR3 has 14 amino acids.